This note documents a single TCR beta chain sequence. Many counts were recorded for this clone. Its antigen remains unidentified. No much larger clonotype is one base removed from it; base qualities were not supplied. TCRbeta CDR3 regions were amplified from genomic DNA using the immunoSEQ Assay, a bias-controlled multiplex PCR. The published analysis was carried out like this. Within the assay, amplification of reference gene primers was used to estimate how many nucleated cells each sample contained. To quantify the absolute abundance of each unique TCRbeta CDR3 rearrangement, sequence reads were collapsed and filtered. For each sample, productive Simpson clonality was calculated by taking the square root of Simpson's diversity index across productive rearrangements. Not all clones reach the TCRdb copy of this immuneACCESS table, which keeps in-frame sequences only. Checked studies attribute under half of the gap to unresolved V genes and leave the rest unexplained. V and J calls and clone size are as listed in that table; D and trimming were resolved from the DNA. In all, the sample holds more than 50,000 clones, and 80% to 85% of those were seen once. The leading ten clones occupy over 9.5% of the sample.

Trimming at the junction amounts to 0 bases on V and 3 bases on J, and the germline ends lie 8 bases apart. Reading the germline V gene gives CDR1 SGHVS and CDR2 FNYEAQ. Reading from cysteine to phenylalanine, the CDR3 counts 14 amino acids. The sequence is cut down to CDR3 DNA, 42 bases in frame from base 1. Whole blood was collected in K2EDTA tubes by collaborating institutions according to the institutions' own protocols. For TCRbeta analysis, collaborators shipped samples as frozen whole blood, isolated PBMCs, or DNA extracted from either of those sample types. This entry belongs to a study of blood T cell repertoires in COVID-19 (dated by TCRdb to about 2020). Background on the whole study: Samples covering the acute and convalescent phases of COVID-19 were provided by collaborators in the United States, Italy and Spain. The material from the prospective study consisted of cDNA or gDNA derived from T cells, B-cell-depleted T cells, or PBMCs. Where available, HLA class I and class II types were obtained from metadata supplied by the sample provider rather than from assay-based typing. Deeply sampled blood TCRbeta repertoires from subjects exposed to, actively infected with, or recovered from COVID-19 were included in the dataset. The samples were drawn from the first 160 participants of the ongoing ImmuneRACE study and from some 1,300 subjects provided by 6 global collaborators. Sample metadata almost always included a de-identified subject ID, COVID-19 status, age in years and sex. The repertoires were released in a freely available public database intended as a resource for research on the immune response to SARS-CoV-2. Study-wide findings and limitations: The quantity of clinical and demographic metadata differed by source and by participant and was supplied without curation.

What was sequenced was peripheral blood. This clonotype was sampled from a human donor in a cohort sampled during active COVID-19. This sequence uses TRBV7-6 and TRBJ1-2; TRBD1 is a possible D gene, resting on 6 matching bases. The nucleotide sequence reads TGTGCCAGCAGCTTAGCTGGGGGCCACTATGGCTACACCTTC. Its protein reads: CASSLAGGHYGYTF.